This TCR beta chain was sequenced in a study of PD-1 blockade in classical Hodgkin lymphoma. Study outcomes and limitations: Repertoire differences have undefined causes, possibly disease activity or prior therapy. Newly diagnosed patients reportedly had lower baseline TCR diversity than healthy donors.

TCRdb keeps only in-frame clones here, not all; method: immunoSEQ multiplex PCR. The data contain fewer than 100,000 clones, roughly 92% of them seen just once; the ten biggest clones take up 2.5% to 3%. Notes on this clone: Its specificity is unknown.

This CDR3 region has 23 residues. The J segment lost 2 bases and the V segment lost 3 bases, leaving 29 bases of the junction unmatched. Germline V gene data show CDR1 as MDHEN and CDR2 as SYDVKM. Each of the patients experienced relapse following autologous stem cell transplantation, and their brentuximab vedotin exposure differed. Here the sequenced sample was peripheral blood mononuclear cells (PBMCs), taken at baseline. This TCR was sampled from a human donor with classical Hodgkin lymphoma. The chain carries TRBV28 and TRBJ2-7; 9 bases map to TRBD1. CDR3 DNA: TGTGCCAGCAGTTTGCCTACGTCCGATACACCGCTCGTACAGGGGGCATCGACCTACGAGCAGTACTTC. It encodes CASSLPTSDTPLVQGASTYEQYF.